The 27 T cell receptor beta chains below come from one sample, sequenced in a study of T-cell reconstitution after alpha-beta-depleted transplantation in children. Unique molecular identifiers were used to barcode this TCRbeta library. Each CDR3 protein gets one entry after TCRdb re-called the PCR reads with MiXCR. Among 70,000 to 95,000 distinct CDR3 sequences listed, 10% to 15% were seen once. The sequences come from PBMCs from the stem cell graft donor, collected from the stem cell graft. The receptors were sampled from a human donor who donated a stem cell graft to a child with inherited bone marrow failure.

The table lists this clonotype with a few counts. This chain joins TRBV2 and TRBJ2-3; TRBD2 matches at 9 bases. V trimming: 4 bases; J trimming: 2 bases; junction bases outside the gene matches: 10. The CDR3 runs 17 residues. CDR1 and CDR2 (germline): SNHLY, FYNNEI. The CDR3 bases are TGTGCCAGCAGTGTGGCAGCTAGCGGGGATTTCACAGATACGCAGTATTTT. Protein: CASSVAASGDFTDTQYF.

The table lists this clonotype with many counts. The CDR3 sequence: CASSYQETGNYGYTF. The CDR3 DNA follows: TGTGCCAGCAGTTACCAAGAGACAGGGAACTATGGCTACACCTTC. The chain joins TRBV6-5 to TRBJ1-2; 7 bases match TRBD1. This CDR3 is 15 amino acids long. Germline loops: CDR1 MNHEY, CDR2 SVGAGI. J gave up 2 bases and V 2 bases, and 5 bases lay outside the gene matches.

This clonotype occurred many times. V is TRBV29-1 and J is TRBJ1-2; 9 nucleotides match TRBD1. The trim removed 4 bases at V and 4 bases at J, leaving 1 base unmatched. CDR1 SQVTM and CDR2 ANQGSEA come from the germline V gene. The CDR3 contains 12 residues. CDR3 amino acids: CSVVTGGYGYTF. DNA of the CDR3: TGCAGCGTTGTGACAGGGGGCTATGGCTACACCTTC.

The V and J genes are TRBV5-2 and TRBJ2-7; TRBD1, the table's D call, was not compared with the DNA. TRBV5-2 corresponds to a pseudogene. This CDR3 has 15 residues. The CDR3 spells CAMGLLGAGGGEQYF. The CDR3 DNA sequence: TGTGCCATGGGCCTCCTGGGAGCGGGGGGAGGAGAGCAGTACTTC.

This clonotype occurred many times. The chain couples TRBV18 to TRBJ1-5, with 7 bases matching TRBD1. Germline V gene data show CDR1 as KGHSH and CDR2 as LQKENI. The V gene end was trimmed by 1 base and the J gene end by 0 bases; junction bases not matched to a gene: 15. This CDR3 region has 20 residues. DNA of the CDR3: TGTGCCAGCTCACCACTTGCAGGGGGGCCCGGCATGAATAGCAATCAGCCCCAGCATTTT. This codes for CASSPLAGGPGMNSNQPQHF.

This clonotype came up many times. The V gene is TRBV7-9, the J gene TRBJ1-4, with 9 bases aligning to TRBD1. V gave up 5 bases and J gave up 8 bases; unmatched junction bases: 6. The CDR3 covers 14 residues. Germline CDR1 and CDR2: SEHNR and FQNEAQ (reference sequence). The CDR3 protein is CASSRGTGREKLFF. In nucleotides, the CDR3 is TGTGCCAGCAGCCGCGGGACAGGGCGGGAAAAACTGTTTTTT.

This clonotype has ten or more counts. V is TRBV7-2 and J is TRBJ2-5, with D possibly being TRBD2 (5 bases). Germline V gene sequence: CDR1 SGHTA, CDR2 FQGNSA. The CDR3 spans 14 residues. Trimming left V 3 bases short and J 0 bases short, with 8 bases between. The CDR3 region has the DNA TGTGCCAGCAGCTTTACGGGGTACCAAGAGACCCAGTACTTC. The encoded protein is CASSFTGYQETQYF.

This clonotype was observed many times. The CDR3 DNA follows: TGCAGTGCTAGTCGGGGCGAGCTCAATCAGCCCCAGCATTTT. Translation: CSASRGELNQPQHF. J is TRBJ1-5 and V is TRBV20-1; tentatively, D is TRBD1 (5 bases). Trimming took off 3 bases at V and 3 bases at J, with 12 bases between the two ends. CDR3 length equals 14 residues. The V gene's germline CDR1 is DFQATT and CDR2 SNEGSKA (reference sequence).

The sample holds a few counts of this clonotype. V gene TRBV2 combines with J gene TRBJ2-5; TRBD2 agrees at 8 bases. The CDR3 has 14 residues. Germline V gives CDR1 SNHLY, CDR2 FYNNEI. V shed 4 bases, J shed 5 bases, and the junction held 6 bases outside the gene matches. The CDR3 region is CASSGVSSGETQYF. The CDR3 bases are TGTGCCAGCAGTGGTGTATCTAGCGGGGAGACCCAGTACTTC.

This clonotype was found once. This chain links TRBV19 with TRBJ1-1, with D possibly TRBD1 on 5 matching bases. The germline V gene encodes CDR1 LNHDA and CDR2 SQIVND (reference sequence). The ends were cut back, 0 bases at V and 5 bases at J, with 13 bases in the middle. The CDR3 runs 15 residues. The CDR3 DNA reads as TGTGCCAGTAGTATAGATCGGGGGACGACGACTGAAGCTTTCTTT. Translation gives CASSIDRGTTTEAFF.

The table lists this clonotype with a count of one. Here the CDR3 DNA reads TGTGCCAGCAGCCAGGGGACTAGCACATCCTACGAGCAGTACTTC. It codes for CASSQGTSTSYEQYF. This sequence joins TRBV7-2 and TRBJ2-7; 9 nucleotides match TRBD2. This CDR3 has 15 amino acids. V shed 5 bases and J 1 base; nucleotides not matched to a gene: 6. Germline V gives CDR1 SGHTA, CDR2 FQGNSA. The complete variable domain, with remaining parts taken from reference TRBV7-2 and TRBJ2-7, reads GAGVSQSPSNKVTEKGKDVELRCDPISGHTALYWYRQSLGQGLEFLIYFQGNSAPDKSGLPSDRFSAERTGGSVSTLTIQRTQQEDSAVYLCASSQGTSTSYEQYFGPGTRLTVT.

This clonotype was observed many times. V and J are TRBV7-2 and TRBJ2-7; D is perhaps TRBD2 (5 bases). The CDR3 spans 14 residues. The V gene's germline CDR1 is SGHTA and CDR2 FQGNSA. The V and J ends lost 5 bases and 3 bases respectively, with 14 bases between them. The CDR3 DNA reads TGTGCCAGCAGCACGCAACCTACTAGCTACGAGCAGTACTTC. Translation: CASSTQPTSYEQYF.

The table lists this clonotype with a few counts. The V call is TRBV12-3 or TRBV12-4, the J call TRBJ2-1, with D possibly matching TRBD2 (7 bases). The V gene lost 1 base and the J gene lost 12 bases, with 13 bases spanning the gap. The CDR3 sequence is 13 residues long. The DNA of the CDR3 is TGTGCCAGCAGTTTAGAGGGGGGGCTACTGCAGTTCTTC. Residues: CASSLEGGLLQFF.

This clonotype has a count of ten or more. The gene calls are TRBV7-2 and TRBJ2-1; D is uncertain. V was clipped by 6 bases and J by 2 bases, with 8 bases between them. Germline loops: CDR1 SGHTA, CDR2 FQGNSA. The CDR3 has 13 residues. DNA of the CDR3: TGTGCCAGCAGTGGTGTGGCCTACAATGAGCAGTTCTTC. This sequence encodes CASSGVAYNEQFF.

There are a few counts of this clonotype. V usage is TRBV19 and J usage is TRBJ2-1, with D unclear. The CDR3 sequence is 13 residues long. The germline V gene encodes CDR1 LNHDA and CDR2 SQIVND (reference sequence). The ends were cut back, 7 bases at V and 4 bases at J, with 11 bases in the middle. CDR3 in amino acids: CASTRFGYNEQFF. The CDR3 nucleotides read TGTGCCAGTACACGTTTTGGGTACAATGAGCAGTTCTTC.

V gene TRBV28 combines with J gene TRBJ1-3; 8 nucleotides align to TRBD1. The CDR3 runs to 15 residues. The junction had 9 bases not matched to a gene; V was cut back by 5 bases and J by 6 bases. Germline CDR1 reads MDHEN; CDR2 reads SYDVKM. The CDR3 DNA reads TGTGCCAGCAGTGACCCCGACAGGGGCGAAAACACCATATATTTT. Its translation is CASSDPDRGENTIYF.

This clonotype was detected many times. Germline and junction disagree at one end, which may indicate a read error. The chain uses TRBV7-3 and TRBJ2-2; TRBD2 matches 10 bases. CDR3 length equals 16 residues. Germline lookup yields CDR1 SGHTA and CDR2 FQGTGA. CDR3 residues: CASSSRGLAGAGDLFF. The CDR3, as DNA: TGTGCCAGCAGCTCTAGGGGGCTAGCGGGAGCCGGGGATCTGTTTTTT.

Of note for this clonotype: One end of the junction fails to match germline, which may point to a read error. DNA for the CDR3: TGTACCATCGGACCGAGCGGACCCACAGATACGCAGTATTTT. It yields the protein CTIGPSGPTDTQYF. V and J are TRBV10-3 and TRBJ2-3, with a weak D call TRBD2 (5 bases). The CDR3 contains 14 residues. Germline CDR1 ENHRY, CDR2 SYGVKD.

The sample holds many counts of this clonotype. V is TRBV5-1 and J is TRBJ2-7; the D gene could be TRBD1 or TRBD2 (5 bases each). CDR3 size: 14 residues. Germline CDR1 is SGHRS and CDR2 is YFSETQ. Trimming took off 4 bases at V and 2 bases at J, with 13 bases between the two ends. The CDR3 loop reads CASSPRGDPYEQYF. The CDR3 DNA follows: TGCGCCAGCAGCCCAAGGGGAGACCCCTACGAGCAGTACTTC.

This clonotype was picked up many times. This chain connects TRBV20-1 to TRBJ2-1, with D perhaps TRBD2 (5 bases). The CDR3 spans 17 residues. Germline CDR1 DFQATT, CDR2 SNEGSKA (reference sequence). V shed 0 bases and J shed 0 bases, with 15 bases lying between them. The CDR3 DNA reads TGCAGTGCTAGAGATCGTGGATTTGGGAGCTCCTACAATGAGCAGTTCTTC. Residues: CSARDRGFGSSYNEQFF.

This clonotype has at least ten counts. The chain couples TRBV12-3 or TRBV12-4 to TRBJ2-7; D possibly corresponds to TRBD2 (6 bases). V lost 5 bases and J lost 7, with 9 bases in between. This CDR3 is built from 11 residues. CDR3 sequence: CASSLGREQYF. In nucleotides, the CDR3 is TGTGCCAGCAGTCTCGGGAGAGAGCAGTACTTC.

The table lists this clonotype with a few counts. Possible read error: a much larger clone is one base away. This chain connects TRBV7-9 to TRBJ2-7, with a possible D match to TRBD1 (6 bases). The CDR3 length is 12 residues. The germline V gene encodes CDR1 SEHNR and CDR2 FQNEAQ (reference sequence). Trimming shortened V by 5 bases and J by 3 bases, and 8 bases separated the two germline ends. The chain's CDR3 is CASSTDSYEQYF. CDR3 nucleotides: TGTGCCAGCAGCACGGACAGCTACGAGCAGTACTTC.

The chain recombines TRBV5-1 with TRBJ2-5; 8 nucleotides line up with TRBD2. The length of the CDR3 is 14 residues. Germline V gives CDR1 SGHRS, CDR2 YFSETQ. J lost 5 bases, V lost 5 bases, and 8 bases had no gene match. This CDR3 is CASSQTGGPETQYF. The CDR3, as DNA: TGCGCCAGCAGTCAGACGGGAGGGCCGGAGACCCAGTACTTC.

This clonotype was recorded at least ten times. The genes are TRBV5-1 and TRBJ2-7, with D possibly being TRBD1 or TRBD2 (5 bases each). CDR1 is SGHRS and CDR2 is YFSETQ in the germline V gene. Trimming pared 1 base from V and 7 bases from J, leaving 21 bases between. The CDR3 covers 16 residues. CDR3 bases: TGCGCCAGCAGCTTGTTGTCGAGGGTGAGCTGGGGGGAGCAGTACTTC. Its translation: CASSLLSRVSWGEQYF.

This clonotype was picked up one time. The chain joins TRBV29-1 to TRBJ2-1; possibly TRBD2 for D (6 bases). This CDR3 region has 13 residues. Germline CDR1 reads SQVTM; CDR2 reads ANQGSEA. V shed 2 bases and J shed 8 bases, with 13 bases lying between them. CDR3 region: CSVELAGRDEQFF. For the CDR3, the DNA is TGCAGCGTTGAACTTGCCGGGAGAGATGAGCAGTTCTTC.

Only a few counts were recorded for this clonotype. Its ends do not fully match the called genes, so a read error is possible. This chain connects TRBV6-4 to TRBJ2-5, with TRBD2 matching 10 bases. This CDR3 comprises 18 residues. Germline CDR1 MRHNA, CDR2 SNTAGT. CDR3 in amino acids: CANQDTDLAGAHQETHYF. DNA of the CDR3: TGTGCCAACCAGGATACTGATCTAGCGGGGGCCCACCAAGAGACCCATTACTTC.

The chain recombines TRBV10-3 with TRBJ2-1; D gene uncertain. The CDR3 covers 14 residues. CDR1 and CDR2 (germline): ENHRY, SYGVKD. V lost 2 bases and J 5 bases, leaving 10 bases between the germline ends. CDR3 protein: CAISEDPGHNEQFF. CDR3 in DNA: TGTGCCATCAGTGAGGACCCGGGCCACAATGAGCAGTTCTTC.